A single sample gave rise to the 6 T cell receptor beta chains below, sequenced in a study of beta chain features in type 1 diabetes. The isolated RNA, all of it, was reverse transcribed, so expressed TCRB transcripts were what got sequenced. TCRdb's copy holds only in-frame clones and misses some; the assay was immunoSEQ multiplex PCR. Counted here are about 360,000 clones, over 10% occurring once; the ten biggest clones make up 0.017%. Sequencing was done on a sample of naive CD4+ T cells from blood. The receptors come from a man aged 18 to 35 in good health.

The chain is built from TRBV27 and TRBJ2-1; D gene uncertain. Deletions cut 5 bases from V and 3 bases from J, with 8 bases between. In germline, CDR1 is MNHEY, CDR2 SMNVEV (reference sequence). This CDR3 comprises 13 residues. The CDR3 is CASSRLGYNEQFF. The CDR3 nucleotides read TGTGCCAGCAGTCGCCTCGGCTACAATGAGCAGTTCTTC.

This sequence joins TRBV7-2 and TRBJ2-5, with a possible D match to TRBD1 (6 bases). V was trimmed by 5 bases and J by 4 bases, leaving 11 bases between them. The germline V gene encodes CDR1 SGHTA and CDR2 FQGNSA. This CDR3 has 13 amino acids. In DNA form, the CDR3 reads TGTGCCAGCAGCCTGGGCAGGGGAGAGACCCAGTACTTC. Translation gives CASSLGRGETQYF.

The chain recombines TRBV10-3 with TRBJ2-1, with 15 bases fitting TRBD2. The length of the CDR3 is 17 residues. CDR1 ENHRY and CDR2 SYGVKD come from the germline V gene. Unmatched junction bases numbered 3, after V lost 0 bases and J lost 6 bases. CDR3 DNA sequence: TGTGCCATCAGTGAGTCTGGACTAGCGGGAGGGCCCAATGAGCAGTTCTTC. Its translation is CAISESGLAGGPNEQFF.

The chain combines TRBV19 with TRBJ1-1; TRBD1 agrees at 9 bases. V shed 7 bases, J shed 0 bases, and the junction held 9 bases outside the gene matches. The CDR3 length is 16 residues. The germline gives CDR1 LNHDA, CDR2 SQIVND (reference sequence). CDR3: CASTVDRGLLNTEAFF. CDR3 nucleotides: TGTGCCAGTACCGTGGACAGGGGATTGCTGAACACTGAAGCTTTCTTT.

The chain is built from TRBV13 and TRBJ2-3, with a possible D match to TRBD2 (6 bases). The CDR3 sequence is 16 residues long. Germline assignment: CDR1 PRHDT and CDR2 FYEKMQ (reference sequence). The V and J ends lost 4 bases and 4 bases respectively, with 18 bases between them. CDR3 residues: CASSSRDWASPDTQYF. CDR3 in DNA: TGTGCCAGCAGCTCCCGGGACTGGGCTAGTCCAGATACGCAGTATTTT. The whole variable domain, remainder taken from reference TRBV13 and TRBJ2-3, is AAGVIQSPRHLIKEKRETATLKCYPIPRHDTVYWYQQGPGQDPQFLISFYEKMQSDKGSIPDRFSAQQFSDYHSELNMSSLELGDSALYFCASSSRDWASPDTQYFGPGTRLTVL.

This chain joins TRBV9 and TRBJ2-3; 8 bases line up with TRBD2. CDR3 length equals 16 residues. In germline, CDR1 is SGDLS, CDR2 YYNGEE. V lost 4 bases, J lost 2 bases, and 9 bases stayed unmatched. CDR3 sequence reads: CASSIDGAGVTDTQYF. CDR3 in DNA: TGTGCCAGCAGCATAGATGGAGCGGGGGTCACAGATACGCAGTATTTT.